This TCR beta chain was found in a study of cytomegalovirus exposure and HLA in healthy donors. Notes on the study in general: Sequencing depth across donors, presence/absence analyses assumed, was roughly uniform.

The primer mix had 60 Vbeta and 13 Jbeta primers. This table comes from immunoSEQ multiplex PCR, and its TCRdb copy is limited to in-frame clones, with some not included. The profile shows around 150,000 clones, roughly 78% of them singletons. Comments on this clone: Its antigen is unknown.

The CDR3 contains 18 residues. With V trimmed by 5 bases and J by 5 bases, 17 bases remained unmatched. CDR1 and CDR2 (germline): SGHVS, FNYEAQ. The clonotype comes from a man aged 35 to 55 in good health and CMV-seropositive. The chain uses TRBV7-6 and TRBJ1-5; 8 nucleotides line up with TRBD1. The sequencing sample was made of PBMCs. The CDR3 coding sequence is TGTGCCAGCAGCCATAAATCTGGGACAGGTAGGGGGGATCAGCCCCAGCATTTT. Translated: CASSHKSGTGRGDQPQHF.